This T cell receptor (beta chain) was captured in a study of T cell responses to AZD1222 COVID-19 vaccine. Trimming removed 5 bases from V and 2 bases from J; junction bases left unmatched: 6. The CDR3 length is 14 residues. Germline assignment: CDR1 PRHDT and CDR2 FYEKMQ (reference sequence). The assay was immunoSEQ multiplex PCR, and TCRdb's table has in-frame clones only and misses some. Among about 150,000 clones listed, about nine tenths were seen once. The sequenced sample was peripheral blood, obtained on day 0 of AZD1222 vaccination. This chain joins TRBV13 and TRBJ2-7, with 7 positions matching TRBD1. This receptor was identified in an adult in good health. CDR3 nucleotide sequence: TGTGCCAGCAGCACGAAGACAGGGCCCTACGAGCAGTACTTC. Translated: CASSTKTGPYEQYF.